The present T cell receptor (beta chain) was sequenced within a study of spatial heterogeneity in lung cancer. Study in general: Detection consistently yielded more beta chains than alpha chains. As counted in raw reads, each unique TCR and UMI combination appeared more than ten times on average. Findings and limits, study-wide: Relative to follow-up, resection was when ubiquitous expanded tumor TCRs appeared more in blood.

There are a few counts of this clonotype. What it binds is unknown. This CDR3 region has 17 residues. From germline, CDR1 is ENHRY and CDR2 SYGVKD. The germline V and J ends were trimmed by 3 bases and 2 bases, with 17 bases remaining between them. TCRdb reprocessed the 5' RACE reads with MiXCR, giving one entry per CDR3 protein. The data show roughly 91,000 distinct CDR3 sequences, approximately 20% seen once. Time point meaning: sample taken at primary tumor resection. From tumor, nontumor lung or frozen PBMC, whole RNA was taken unsorted for sequencing. A total of approximately 75 untreated early-stage non-small cell lung cancer patients served as donors.

This chain joins TRBV10-3 and TRBJ2-1; a weak D match, TRBD2 (7 bases). Sequences were derived from PBMCs, sampled at surgery. The TCR originated in a male donor with early-stage non-small cell lung cancer. CDR3 bases: TGTGCCATCAGTGACCCCAGGGGAGGGCAAACCTACAATGAGCAGTTCTTC. This gives the protein CAISDPRGGQTYNEQFF.